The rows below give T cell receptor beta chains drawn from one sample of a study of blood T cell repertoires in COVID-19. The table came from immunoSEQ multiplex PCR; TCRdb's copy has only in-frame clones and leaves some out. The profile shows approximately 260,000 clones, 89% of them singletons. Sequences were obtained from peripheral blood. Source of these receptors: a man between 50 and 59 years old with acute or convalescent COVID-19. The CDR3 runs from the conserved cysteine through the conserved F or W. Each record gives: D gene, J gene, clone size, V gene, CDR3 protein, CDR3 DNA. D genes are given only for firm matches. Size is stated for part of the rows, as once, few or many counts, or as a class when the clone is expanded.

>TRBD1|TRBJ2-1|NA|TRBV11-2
CASSLFRWDRSSRNEQFF
TGTGCCAGCAGCTTATTTAGATGGGACAGGTCCTCTCGGAATGAGCAGTTCTTC
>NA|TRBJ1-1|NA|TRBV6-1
CASSERGYTEAFF
TGTGCCAGCAGTGAAAGGGGTTACACTGAAGCTTTCTTT
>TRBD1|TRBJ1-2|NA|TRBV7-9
CASSLSGGEGYTF
TGTGCCAGCAGCTTGTCAGGGGGCGAGGGCTACACCTTC
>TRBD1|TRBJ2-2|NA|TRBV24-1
CATSAGQGVSGELFF
TGTGCCACCTCCGCGGGACAGGGGGTTTCCGGGGAGCTGTTTTTT
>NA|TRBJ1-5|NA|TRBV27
CATTSRLNNSNQPQHF
TGTGCCACCACCTCCCGACTGAACAATAGCAATCAGCCCCAGCATTTT
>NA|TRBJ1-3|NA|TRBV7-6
CASSPGGRSGNTIYF
TGTGCCAGCAGCCCTGGGGGCCGCTCTGGAAACACCATATATTTT
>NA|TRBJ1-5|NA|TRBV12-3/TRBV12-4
CASSRPPTQPQHF
TGTGCCAGCAGCAGACCCCCGACACAGCCCCAGCATTTT
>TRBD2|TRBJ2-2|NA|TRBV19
CASSISGGHPGELFF
TGTGCCAGTAGTATCAGCGGGGGGCACCCCGGGGAGCTGTTTTTT
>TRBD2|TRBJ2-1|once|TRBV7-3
CASSLWLAGGNNEQFF
TGTGCCAGCAGCTTATGGCTAGCGGGGGGGAACAATGAGCAGTTCTTC
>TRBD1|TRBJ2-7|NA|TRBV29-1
CSVDPGGDEQYF
TGCAGCGTAGATCCAGGGGGCGACGAGCAGTACTTC
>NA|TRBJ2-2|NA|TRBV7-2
CASSVSSRGNTGELFF
TGTGCCAGCAGCGTTAGTAGCCGGGGGAACACCGGGGAGCTGTTTTTT
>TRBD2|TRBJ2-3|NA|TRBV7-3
CASSLTRTGGPDTQYF
TGTGCCAGCAGCTTAACAAGAACGGGGGGGCCAGATACGCAGTATTTT
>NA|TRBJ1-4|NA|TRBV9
CASSVGPTNEKLFF
TGTGCCAGCAGCGTAGGGCCGACTAATGAAAAACTGTTTTTT
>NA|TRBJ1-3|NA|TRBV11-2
CASSRAASGNTIYF
TGTGCCAGCAGCCGAGCGGCCTCTGGAAACACCATATATTTT
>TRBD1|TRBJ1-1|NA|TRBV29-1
CSVEGDRGTEAFF
TGCAGCGTTGAAGGTGACAGGGGCACTGAAGCTTTCTTT
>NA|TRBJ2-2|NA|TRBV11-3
CASSLAQNTGELFF
TGTGCCAGCAGCTTAGCACAGAACACCGGGGAGCTGTTTTTT
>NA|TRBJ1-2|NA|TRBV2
CASSWDNGYTF
TGTGCCAGCAGCTGGGACAACGGCTACACCTTC
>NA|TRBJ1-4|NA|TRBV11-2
CASSLEWGAVREKLFF
TGTGCCAGCAGCTTAGAATGGGGCGCGGTCCGGGAAAAACTGTTTTTT
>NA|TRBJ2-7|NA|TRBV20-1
CSASSGHEQYF
TGCAGTGCTAGCTCTGGCCACGAGCAGTACTTC
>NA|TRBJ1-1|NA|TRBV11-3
CASSLGGRANTEAFF
TGTGCCAGCAGCTTAGGGGGCAGGGCCAACACTGAAGCTTTCTTT
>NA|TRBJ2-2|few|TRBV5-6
CASSLGRANTGELFF
TGTGCCAGCAGCTTGGGCAGGGCGAACACCGGGGAGCTGTTTTTT
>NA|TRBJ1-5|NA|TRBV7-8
CASSPRWTENQPQHF
TGTGCCAGCAGCCCCCGCTGGACAGAAAATCAGCCCCAGCATTTT
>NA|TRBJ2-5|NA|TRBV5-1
CASSPQTSSRETQYF
TGCGCCAGCAGCCCGCAGACTTCTTCACGGGAGACCCAGTACTTC
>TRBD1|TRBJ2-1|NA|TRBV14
CASSQDRWDSPNNEQFF
TGTGCCAGCAGCCAAGATCGGTGGGACAGCCCCAACAATGAGCAGTTCTTC
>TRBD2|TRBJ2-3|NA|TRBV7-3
CASSLLGRGGGDTQYF
TGTGCCAGCAGCTTACTGGGGCGGGGCGGGGGAGATACGCAGTATTTT
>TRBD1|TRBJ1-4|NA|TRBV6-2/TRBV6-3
CASSFPGTERNEKLFF
TGTGCCAGCAGTTTTCCCGGGACAGAAAGGAATGAAAAACTGTTTTTT
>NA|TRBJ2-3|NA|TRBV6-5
CASSNDGGTQYF
TGTGCCAGCAGCAATGACGGAGGTACGCAGTATTTT